This T cell receptor (beta chain) is from a study of blood T cell repertoires in COVID-19. Looking at the study overall: From T cells, B-cell-depleted T cells, or PBMCs came the material, which was cDNA or gDNA.

This CDR3 spans 13 amino acids. Trimming took 2 bases from V and 4 from J, leaving 6 bases between them. The germline gives CDR1 MNHNY, CDR2 SVGAGI (reference sequence). Methods used by the authors: Estimated nucleated cell counts came from reference gene primer amplification. Sequencing was performed with immunoSEQ multiplex PCR; in TCRdb, only in-frame clones are kept and a portion is missing. V and J calls and clone size come straight from that table; D and trimming were deduced from the DNA. In the table there are tens of thousands of clones, 75% to 95% of which are singletons. Sequenced sample: peripheral blood. The receptor was derived from a woman of 80 years or more with acute or convalescent COVID-19. The chain uses TRBV6-6 and TRBJ1-5; no clear D. In DNA form, the CDR3 reads TGTGCCAGCAGTTACCGTACTAATCAGCCCCAGCATTTT. This sequence encodes CASSYRTNQPQHF.